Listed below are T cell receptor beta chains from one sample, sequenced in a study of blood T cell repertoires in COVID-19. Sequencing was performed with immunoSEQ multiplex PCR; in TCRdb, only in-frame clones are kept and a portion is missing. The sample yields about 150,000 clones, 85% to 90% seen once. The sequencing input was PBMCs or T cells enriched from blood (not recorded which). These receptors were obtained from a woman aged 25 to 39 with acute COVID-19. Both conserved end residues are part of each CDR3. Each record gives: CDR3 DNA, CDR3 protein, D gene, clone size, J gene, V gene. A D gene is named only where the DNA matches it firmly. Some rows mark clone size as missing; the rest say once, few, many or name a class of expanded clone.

CDR3nt: TGTGCCAGTAGCCCCAAACAGGGATTGGTCTATGGCTACACCTTC
CDR3aa: CASSPKQGLVYGYTF
d_gene: NA
abundance: NA
j_gene: TRBJ1-2
v_gene: TRBV19

CDR3nt: TGTGCCAGCAGCGATCACCCGGGACAGGGTGGCTACACCTTC
CDR3aa: CASSDHPGQGGYTF
d_gene: TRBD1
abundance: NA
j_gene: TRBJ1-2
v_gene: TRBV7-8

CDR3nt: TGCAGCGTTGAATCTTACGGGAAGGGTAACACCGGGGAGCTGTTTTTT
CDR3aa: CSVESYGKGNTGELFF
d_gene: NA
abundance: NA
j_gene: TRBJ2-2
v_gene: TRBV29-1

CDR3nt: TGCGCCAGCAGCTTGGGGACAGGAGGGCAGCCCCAGCATTTT
CDR3aa: CASSLGTGGQPQHF
d_gene: TRBD1
abundance: NA
j_gene: TRBJ1-5
v_gene: TRBV5-1

CDR3nt: TGCAGCGACACAGGGGTATCGAACACTGAAGCTTTCTTT
CDR3aa: CSDTGVSNTEAFF
d_gene: TRBD1
abundance: few
j_gene: TRBJ1-1
v_gene: TRBV29-1

CDR3nt: TGTGCCAGCAGTTTATGGGACAGGACGGACGAGCAGTACTTC
CDR3aa: CASSLWDRTDEQYF
d_gene: TRBD1
abundance: NA
j_gene: TRBJ2-7
v_gene: TRBV27

CDR3nt: TGTGCCAGCGTCGAACTAGCGGGAGGGCCCTACGAGCAGTACTTC
CDR3aa: CASVELAGGPYEQYF
d_gene: TRBD2
abundance: NA
j_gene: TRBJ2-7
v_gene: TRBV7-9

CDR3nt: TGTGCCAGCAGCTTAGTCCCTTGGGGGGAGGGCGACAATGAGCAGTTCTTC
CDR3aa: CASSLVPWGEGDNEQFF
d_gene: TRBD2
abundance: NA
j_gene: TRBJ2-1
v_gene: TRBV11-3

CDR3nt: TGTGCCAGCAGCCATCAGGGGAGTAATACTGAAGCTTTCTTT
CDR3aa: CASSHQGSNTEAFF
d_gene: NA
abundance: NA
j_gene: TRBJ1-1
v_gene: TRBV3-1/TRBV3-2

CDR3nt: TGTGCCAGCAGCCAAGGCCAACATCAATTCTCTGGAAACACCATATATTTT
CDR3aa: CASSQGQHQFSGNTIYF
d_gene: NA
abundance: NA
j_gene: TRBJ1-3
v_gene: TRBV3-1/TRBV3-2

CDR3nt: TGTGCCTCGTGGAGGGCTAACTATGGCTACACCTTC
CDR3aa: CASWRANYGYTF
d_gene: NA
abundance: once
j_gene: TRBJ1-2
v_gene: TRBV28

CDR3nt: TGTGCCACCAGCACCCTTTCCGGCGGCGGCGAAGAGACCCAGTACTTC
CDR3aa: CATSTLSGGGEETQYF
d_gene: NA
abundance: NA
j_gene: TRBJ2-5
v_gene: TRBV15

CDR3nt: TGTGCCAGCAGCGCACAGAGGGCCGACGGCCGAGAGACCCAGTACTTC
CDR3aa: CASSAQRADGRETQYF
d_gene: NA
abundance: NA
j_gene: TRBJ2-5
v_gene: TRBV9

CDR3nt: TGTGCCAGCAGCTTACAGGCGTTACACGTCACCGGGGAGCTGTTTTTT
CDR3aa: CASSLQALHVTGELFF
d_gene: NA
abundance: NA
j_gene: TRBJ2-2
v_gene: TRBV7-6

CDR3nt: TGTGCCAGCAGTTTTGTCCTAGCGGCCTACAATGAGCAGTTCTTC
CDR3aa: CASSFVLAAYNEQFF
d_gene: TRBD2
abundance: NA
j_gene: TRBJ2-1
v_gene: TRBV6-2/TRBV6-3

CDR3nt: TGTGCCAGCAGTTTTCTAGCGGGCACAGATACGCAGTATTTT
CDR3aa: CASSFLAGTDTQYF
d_gene: TRBD2
abundance: NA
j_gene: TRBJ2-3
v_gene: TRBV28

CDR3nt: TGTGCCAGCAGCTCCTCCGGGACTAAACACTCCTACGAGCAGTACTTC
CDR3aa: CASSSSGTKHSYEQYF
d_gene: TRBD2
abundance: NA
j_gene: TRBJ2-7
v_gene: TRBV7-9

CDR3nt: TGTGCCAGCTCACCACTTAGGGTCCGGGGGCAGCCCCAGCATTTT
CDR3aa: CASSPLRVRGQPQHF
d_gene: NA
abundance: NA
j_gene: TRBJ1-5
v_gene: TRBV18

CDR3nt: TGTGCCAGCAGTGAAGCGGCGGGTAATGAAAAACTGTTTTTT
CDR3aa: CASSEAAGNEKLFF
d_gene: NA
abundance: NA
j_gene: TRBJ1-4
v_gene: TRBV2

CDR3nt: TGTGCCAGCAGTTTGGAGTCTGGAAACACCATATATTTT
CDR3aa: CASSLESGNTIYF
d_gene: NA
abundance: NA
j_gene: TRBJ1-3
v_gene: TRBV28

CDR3nt: TGTGCCAGCAGTTACTCCATTTCTAACTATGGCTACACCTTC
CDR3aa: CASSYSISNYGYTF
d_gene: NA
abundance: NA
j_gene: TRBJ1-2
v_gene: TRBV6-2/TRBV6-3

CDR3nt: TGCGCCAGCAGCGCTTCACAGGGTTTGATTGAAAAACTGTTTTTT
CDR3aa: CASSASQGLIEKLFF
d_gene: NA
abundance: NA
j_gene: TRBJ1-4
v_gene: TRBV5-1

CDR3nt: TGTGCCATCAGGACGGGAGGGCGCACAGATACGCAGTATTTT
CDR3aa: CAIRTGGRTDTQYF
d_gene: TRBD2
abundance: NA
j_gene: TRBJ2-3
v_gene: TRBV10-3

CDR3nt: TGTGCCAGCTCACCACCTAAGACATCGCCTCGCTCCTACAATGAGCAGTTCTTC
CDR3aa: CASSPPKTSPRSYNEQFF
d_gene: NA
abundance: once
j_gene: TRBJ2-1
v_gene: TRBV18

CDR3nt: TGTGCCAGCAGCTTATTTGGACAGGGGGCCGGGGCCAACGTCCTGACTTTC
CDR3aa: CASSLFGQGAGANVLTF
d_gene: TRBD1
abundance: NA
j_gene: TRBJ2-6
v_gene: TRBV7-9

CDR3nt: TGTGCCAGCTCGGACTGGCTAGCGGGAGGGTCTGAGCAGTTCTTC
CDR3aa: CASSDWLAGGSEQFF
d_gene: TRBD2
abundance: few
j_gene: TRBJ2-1
v_gene: TRBV18

CDR3nt: TGCGCCAGCAGCCCTAATCCAATAGCGGGAGATAACGAGCAGTACTTC
CDR3aa: CASSPNPIAGDNEQYF
d_gene: TRBD2
abundance: NA
j_gene: TRBJ2-7
v_gene: TRBV5-1

CDR3nt: TGTGCCAGCACTGACTCGGTGCGACAAGCTTTCTTT
CDR3aa: CASTDSVRQAFF
d_gene: NA
abundance: NA
j_gene: TRBJ1-1
v_gene: TRBV5-8

CDR3nt: TGTGCCAGCATTCGGACAGTCACAGATACGCAGTATTTT
CDR3aa: CASIRTVTDTQYF
d_gene: NA
abundance: NA
j_gene: TRBJ2-3
v_gene: TRBV2

CDR3nt: TGTGCCAGCTCACCGATGATCCAGGGTCTCTCCTACAATGAGCAGTTCTTC
CDR3aa: CASSPMIQGLSYNEQFF
d_gene: NA
abundance: NA
j_gene: TRBJ2-1
v_gene: TRBV18

CDR3nt: TGTGCCAGCAGCTGGGAGGGGGGGGGCACAGATACGCAGTATTTT
CDR3aa: CASSWEGGGTDTQYF
d_gene: NA
abundance: NA
j_gene: TRBJ2-3
v_gene: TRBV5-4

CDR3nt: TGTGCCATCAGTGAGTCGAGGGCTAGCGGGGACCACAATGAGCAGTTCTTC
CDR3aa: CAISESRASGDHNEQFF
d_gene: TRBD2
abundance: NA
j_gene: TRBJ2-1
v_gene: TRBV10-3

CDR3nt: TGCAGCGTGGTTCAGGGGTCCTTGAACACTGAAGCTTTCTTT
CDR3aa: CSVVQGSLNTEAFF
d_gene: NA
abundance: NA
j_gene: TRBJ1-1
v_gene: TRBV29-1

CDR3nt: TGTGCCAGCAGTTTATCAAACACTGAAGCTTTCTTT
CDR3aa: CASSLSNTEAFF
d_gene: NA
abundance: NA
j_gene: TRBJ1-1
v_gene: TRBV28

CDR3nt: TGTGCCAGCTCACCCCTCATGAGTGCCTCAGGCTCCTACAATGAGCAGTTCTTC
CDR3aa: CASSPLMSASGSYNEQFF
d_gene: NA
abundance: once
j_gene: TRBJ2-1
v_gene: TRBV18

CDR3nt: TGCAGCGTTGAAGGGTTGGGTAGCCCCTACGAGCAGTACTTC
CDR3aa: CSVEGLGSPYEQYF
d_gene: NA
abundance: NA
j_gene: TRBJ2-7
v_gene: TRBV29-1

CDR3nt: TGTGCCAGCAAAACTAGCGGAGCCTACGAGCAGTACTTC
CDR3aa: CASKTSGAYEQYF
d_gene: TRBD2
abundance: NA
j_gene: TRBJ2-7
v_gene: TRBV28

CDR3nt: TGTGCCAGCAGTGCACCGGGACAGGGGAATTCACCCCTCCACTTT
CDR3aa: CASSAPGQGNSPLHF
d_gene: TRBD1
abundance: NA
j_gene: TRBJ1-6
v_gene: TRBV6-6

CDR3nt: TGTGCCAGCAGCCACCTTCGGACAGGGGGCTTTTACGAGCAGTACTTC
CDR3aa: CASSHLRTGGFYEQYF
d_gene: TRBD1
abundance: NA
j_gene: TRBJ2-7
v_gene: TRBV14

CDR3nt: TGTGCCAGCAGCGGGCGGACTAGCGCTAATAGCACAGATACGCAGTATTTT
CDR3aa: CASSGRTSANSTDTQYF
d_gene: TRBD2
abundance: NA
j_gene: TRBJ2-3
v_gene: TRBV13

CDR3nt: TGTGCCAGTAGTATAGTCATTGAGGGTGATCAGCCCCAGCATTTT
CDR3aa: CASSIVIEGDQPQHF
d_gene: NA
abundance: NA
j_gene: TRBJ1-5
v_gene: TRBV19

CDR3nt: TGCAGTGCTAGTCCACGGACAGGGGGACCCTACGAGCAGTACTTC
CDR3aa: CSASPRTGGPYEQYF
d_gene: TRBD1
abundance: NA
j_gene: TRBJ2-7
v_gene: TRBV20-1

CDR3nt: TGTGCCAGCTCACCGAATCGAGTGGGAGGAGGAACGGAGACCCAGTACTTC
CDR3aa: CASSPNRVGGGTETQYF
d_gene: NA
abundance: NA
j_gene: TRBJ2-5
v_gene: TRBV18

CDR3nt: TGTGCCACCAGCAGCTCGTTTCTGGGGGGGTTGCGGGAGGCCTACGAGCAGTACTTC
CDR3aa: CATSSSFLGGLREAYEQYF
d_gene: TRBD2
abundance: NA
j_gene: TRBJ2-7
v_gene: TRBV15

CDR3nt: TGTGCCAGCAGCCAAGCCGGGACAGGATCCTACGAGCAGTACTTC
CDR3aa: CASSQAGTGSYEQYF
d_gene: TRBD1
abundance: NA
j_gene: TRBJ2-7
v_gene: TRBV4-2

CDR3nt: TGTGCCAGCAGTGGAGGCCAAATCGTTCATGGCTACACCTTC
CDR3aa: CASSGGQIVHGYTF
d_gene: NA
abundance: NA
j_gene: TRBJ1-2
v_gene: TRBV6-4

CDR3nt: TGTGCCAGCAGTAGGGTTAGCGGGAGCACAGATACGCAGTATTTT
CDR3aa: CASSRVSGSTDTQYF
d_gene: TRBD2
abundance: NA
j_gene: TRBJ2-3
v_gene: TRBV7-8

CDR3nt: TGTGCCAGCGTGGGGAGCCCCTGGGGAGATACGCAGTATTTT
CDR3aa: CASVGSPWGDTQYF
d_gene: NA
abundance: NA
j_gene: TRBJ2-3
v_gene: TRBV2

CDR3nt: TGTGCCAGCGGCAAACTGGACAGCAGAGACGAGCAGTACTTC
CDR3aa: CASGKLDSRDEQYF
d_gene: NA
abundance: NA
j_gene: TRBJ2-7
v_gene: TRBV28